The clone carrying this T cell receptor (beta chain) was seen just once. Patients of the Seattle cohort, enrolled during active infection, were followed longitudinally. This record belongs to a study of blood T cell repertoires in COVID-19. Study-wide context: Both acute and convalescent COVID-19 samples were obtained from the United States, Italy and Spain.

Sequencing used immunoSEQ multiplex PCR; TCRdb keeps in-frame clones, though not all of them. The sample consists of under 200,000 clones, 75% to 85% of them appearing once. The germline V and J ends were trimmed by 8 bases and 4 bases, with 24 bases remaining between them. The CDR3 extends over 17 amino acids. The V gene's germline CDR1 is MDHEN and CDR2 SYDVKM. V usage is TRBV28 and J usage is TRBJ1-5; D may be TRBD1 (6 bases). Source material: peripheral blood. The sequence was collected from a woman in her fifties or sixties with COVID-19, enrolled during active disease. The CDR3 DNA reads TGTGCCAGCCTGTGGGGGGGGGAAGCACAGGGAAATCAGCCCCAGCATTTT. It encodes CASLWGGEAQGNQPQHF.